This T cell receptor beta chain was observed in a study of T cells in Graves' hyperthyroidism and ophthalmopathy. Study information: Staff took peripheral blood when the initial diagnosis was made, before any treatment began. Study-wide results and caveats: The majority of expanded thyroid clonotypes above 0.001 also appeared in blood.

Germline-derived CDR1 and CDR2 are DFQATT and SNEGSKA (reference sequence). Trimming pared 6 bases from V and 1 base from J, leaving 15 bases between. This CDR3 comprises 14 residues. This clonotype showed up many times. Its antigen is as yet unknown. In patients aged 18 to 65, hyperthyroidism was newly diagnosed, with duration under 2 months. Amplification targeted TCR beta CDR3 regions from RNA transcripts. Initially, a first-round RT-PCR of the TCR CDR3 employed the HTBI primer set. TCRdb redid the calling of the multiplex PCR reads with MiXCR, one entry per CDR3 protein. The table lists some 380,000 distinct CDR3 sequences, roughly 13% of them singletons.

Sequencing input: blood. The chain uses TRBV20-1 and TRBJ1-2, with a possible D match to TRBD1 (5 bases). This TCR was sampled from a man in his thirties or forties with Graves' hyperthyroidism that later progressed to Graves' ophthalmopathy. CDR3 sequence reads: CSAVTGSLNYGYTF. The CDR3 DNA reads TGCAGTGCGGTTACAGGTTCCCTTAACTATGGCTACACCTTC.